This T cell receptor (beta chain) was profiled in a study of cytomegalovirus exposure and HLA in healthy donors. Study background: There were nearly 120 million unique TCR beta sequences, drawn from about 200 million T cells, in an earlier analysis.

Germline V gene sequence: CDR1 SGHTA, CDR2 FQGTGA. The V segment lost 4 bases and the J segment 3 bases; nucleotides outside the gene matches: 3. The length of the CDR3 is 16 residues. The PCR was carried out with 60 Vbeta primers and 13 Jbeta primers. Profiled with immunoSEQ multiplex PCR; TCRdb holds only in-frame clones, not every one. The sample has some 54,000 clones, 70% to 90% seen once; the top ten hold around 5.4%. Findings and limits, study-wide: Most of the CMV-associated TCR beta chains (in a later analysis) appeared to be HLA-restricted. Across donors, sequencing depth was assumed by presence/absence analyses to be roughly uniform. Association of a missense DCLRE1C variant with TCR beta V- and J-gene trimming was reported in a later analysis.

A note on this clone: Its antigen is still unknown.

This chain connects TRBV7-3 to TRBJ2-5, with TRBD2 identical over 15 bases. The material sequenced was PBMCs. This TCR came from a male donor in good health and CMV-seronegative. DNA for the CDR3: TGTGCCAGCAGCTCCAGGACTAGCGGGGGGGAAGAGACCCAGTACTTC. The encoded protein is CASSSRTSGGEETQYF.